The sequence of this TCR beta chain was determined in a study of T cell changes during pregnancy in multiple sclerosis (dated by TCRdb to 2018 to 2020). For the wider study: In women with multiple sclerosis, the researchers looked at how the T cell repertoire shifted as pregnancy progressed.

A remark on this clone: The antigen it recognizes is unknown. There are no base qualities to consult, and no much larger clone falls within one base.

Library method: the immunoSEQ multiplex PCR assay. TCRdb holds this immuneACCESS table with in-frame rearrangements only. Some clones are missing; in checked studies, unresolved V genes explain under half, and the rest has no known cause. A total of 81,000 or so clones appear in this sample, approximately 90% of them only once. The ten largest make up 3.5% of the sample. The germline V gene sets CDR1 to SGHRS and CDR2 to YFSETQ. After removal of 2 bases from V and 2 bases from J, the junction retains 13 bases not matched to a gene. The CDR3 numbers 18 residues from cysteine through phenylalanine. The entry retains the CDR3 DNA only, 54 bases that are in frame from base 1.

The sample was PBMCs, taken in the first trimester of pregnancy. The receptor was derived from a female donor in good health, serving as a control in a pregnancy study. Some clones in this sample may be carry-over from other donors' samples. The chain uses TRBV5-1 and TRBJ2-1; TRBD2 lines up with 7 middle nucleotides. The DNA is as follows: TGCGCCAGCAGCTTCCCGGACGGGTTCCGGGGGGCCTACAATGAGCAGTTCTTC. Its amino acids are CASSFPDGFRGAYNEQFF.